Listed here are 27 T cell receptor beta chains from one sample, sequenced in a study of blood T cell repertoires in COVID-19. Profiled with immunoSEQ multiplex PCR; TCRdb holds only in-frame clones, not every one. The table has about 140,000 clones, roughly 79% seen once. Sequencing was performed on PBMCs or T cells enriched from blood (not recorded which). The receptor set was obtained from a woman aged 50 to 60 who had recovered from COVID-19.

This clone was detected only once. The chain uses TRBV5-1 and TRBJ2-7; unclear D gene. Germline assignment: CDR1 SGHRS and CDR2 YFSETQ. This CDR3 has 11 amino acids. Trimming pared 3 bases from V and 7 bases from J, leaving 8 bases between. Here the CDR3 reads CASSSGTEQYF. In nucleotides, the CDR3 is TGCGCCAGCAGCTCCGGTACGGAGCAGTACTTC.

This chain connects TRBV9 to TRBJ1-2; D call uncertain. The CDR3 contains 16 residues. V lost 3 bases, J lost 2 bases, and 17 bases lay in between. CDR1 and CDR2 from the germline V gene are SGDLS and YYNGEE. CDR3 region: CASSAPNTPGNYGYTF. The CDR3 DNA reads TGTGCCAGCAGCGCCCCCAACACCCCGGGAAACTATGGCTACACCTTC.

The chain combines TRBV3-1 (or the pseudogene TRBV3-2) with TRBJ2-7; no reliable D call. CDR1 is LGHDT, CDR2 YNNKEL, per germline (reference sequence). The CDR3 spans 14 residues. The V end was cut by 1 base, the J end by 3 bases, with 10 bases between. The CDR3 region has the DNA TGTGCCAGCAGCCAAGGAGTATTCGACTACGAGCAGTACTTC. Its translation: CASSQGVFDYEQYF.

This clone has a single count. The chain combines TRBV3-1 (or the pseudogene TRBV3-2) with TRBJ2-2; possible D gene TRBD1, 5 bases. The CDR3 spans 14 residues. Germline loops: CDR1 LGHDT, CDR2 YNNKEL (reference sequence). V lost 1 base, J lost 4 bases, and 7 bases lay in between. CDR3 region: CASSQAGSTGELFF. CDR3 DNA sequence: TGTGCCAGCAGCCAAGCAGGGTCCACCGGGGAGCTGTTTTTT.

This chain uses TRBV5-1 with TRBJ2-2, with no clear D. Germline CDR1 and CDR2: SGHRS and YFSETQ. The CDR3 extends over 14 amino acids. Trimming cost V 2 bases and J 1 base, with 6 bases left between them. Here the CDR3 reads CASSFRQNTGELFF. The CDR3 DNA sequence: TGCGCCAGCAGCTTTAGACAGAACACCGGGGAGCTGTTTTTT.

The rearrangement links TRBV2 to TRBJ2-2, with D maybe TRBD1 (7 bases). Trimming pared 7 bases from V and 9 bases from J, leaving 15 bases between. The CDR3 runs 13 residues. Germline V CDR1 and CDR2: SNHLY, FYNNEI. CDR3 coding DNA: TGTGCCAGCACCCAGGGGGGTGGGAGGGAGCTGTTTTTT. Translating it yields CASTQGGGRELFF.

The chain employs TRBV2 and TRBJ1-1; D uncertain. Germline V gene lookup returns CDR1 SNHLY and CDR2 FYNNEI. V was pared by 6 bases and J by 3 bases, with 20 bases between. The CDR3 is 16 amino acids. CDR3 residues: CASRLRSISSDTEAFF. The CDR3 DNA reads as TGTGCCAGCAGGCTTCGGAGTATCTCTTCGGACACTGAAGCTTTCTTT.

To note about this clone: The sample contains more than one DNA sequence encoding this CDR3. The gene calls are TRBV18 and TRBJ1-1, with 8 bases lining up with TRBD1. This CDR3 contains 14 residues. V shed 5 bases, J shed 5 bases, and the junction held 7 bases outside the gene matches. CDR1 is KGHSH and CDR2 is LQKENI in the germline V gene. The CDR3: CASSSNRGETEAFF. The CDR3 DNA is TGTGCCAGCTCATCAAACAGGGGGGAGACTGAAGCTTTCTTT. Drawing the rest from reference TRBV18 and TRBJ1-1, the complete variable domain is NAGVMQNPRHLVRRRGQEARLRCSPMKGHSHVYWYRQLPEEGLKFMVYLQKENIIDESGMPKERFSAEFPKEGPSILRIQQVVRGDSAAYFCASSSNRGETEAFFGQGTRLTVV.

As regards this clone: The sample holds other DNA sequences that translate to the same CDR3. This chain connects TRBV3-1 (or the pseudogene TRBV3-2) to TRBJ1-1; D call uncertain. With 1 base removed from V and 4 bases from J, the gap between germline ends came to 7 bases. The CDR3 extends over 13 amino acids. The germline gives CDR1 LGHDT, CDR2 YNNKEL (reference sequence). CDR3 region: CASSQGRGTEAFF. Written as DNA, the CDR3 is TGTGCCAGCAGCCAAGGGCGGGGCACTGAAGCTTTCTTT.

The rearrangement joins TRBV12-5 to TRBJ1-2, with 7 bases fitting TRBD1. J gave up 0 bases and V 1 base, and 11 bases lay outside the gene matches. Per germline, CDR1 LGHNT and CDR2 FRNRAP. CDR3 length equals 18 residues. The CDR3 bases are TGTGCTAGTGGTTTGGGCCCGTTATCACAGGGGACTAACTATGGCTACACCTTC. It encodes CASGLGPLSQGTNYGYTF.

CDR3 nucleotide sequence: TGTGCCAGCAGCTTTTTACATCAGGGGGGTCCAACTAATGAAAAACTGTTTTTT. It translates to CASSFLHQGGPTNEKLFF. The genes are TRBV7-6 and TRBJ1-4; TRBD1 matches 7 bases. The V segment lost 3 bases and the J segment 0 bases; nucleotides outside the gene matches: 10. This CDR3 contains 18 residues. CDR1 and CDR2 from the germline V gene are SGHVS and FNYEAQ.

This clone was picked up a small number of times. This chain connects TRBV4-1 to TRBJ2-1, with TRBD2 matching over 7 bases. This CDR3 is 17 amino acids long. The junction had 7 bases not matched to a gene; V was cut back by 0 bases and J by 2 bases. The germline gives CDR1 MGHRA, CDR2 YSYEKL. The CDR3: CASSQESERGAYNEQFF. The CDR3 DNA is TGCGCCAGCAGCCAAGAAAGTGAGCGGGGAGCCTACAATGAGCAGTTCTTC.

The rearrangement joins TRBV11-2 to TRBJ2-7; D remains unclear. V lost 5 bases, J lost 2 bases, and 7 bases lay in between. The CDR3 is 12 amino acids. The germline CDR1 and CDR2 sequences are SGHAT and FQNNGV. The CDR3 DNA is TGTGCCAGCAGCCCCGAGACCTACGAGCAGTACTTC. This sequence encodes CASSPETYEQYF.

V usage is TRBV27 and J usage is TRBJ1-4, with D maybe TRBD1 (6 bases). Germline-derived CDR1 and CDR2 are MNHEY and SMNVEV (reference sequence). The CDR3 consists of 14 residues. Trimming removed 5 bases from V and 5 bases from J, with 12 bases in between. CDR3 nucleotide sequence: TGTGCCAGCAGTATGGGGGGGCGCAATGAAAAACTGTTTTTT. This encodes CASSMGGRNEKLFF.

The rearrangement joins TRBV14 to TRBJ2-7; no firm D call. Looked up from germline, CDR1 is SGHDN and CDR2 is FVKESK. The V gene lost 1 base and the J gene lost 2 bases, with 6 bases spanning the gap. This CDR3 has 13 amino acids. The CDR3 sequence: CASSQARTYEQYF. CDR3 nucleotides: TGTGCCAGCAGCCAAGCTCGTACCTACGAGCAGTACTTC.

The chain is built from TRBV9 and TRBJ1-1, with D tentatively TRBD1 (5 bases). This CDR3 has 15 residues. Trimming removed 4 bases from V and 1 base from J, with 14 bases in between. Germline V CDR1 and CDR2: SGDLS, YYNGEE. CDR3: CASSSYDRPNTEAFF. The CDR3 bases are TGTGCCAGCAGCTCCTACGACAGACCGAACACTGAAGCTTTCTTT. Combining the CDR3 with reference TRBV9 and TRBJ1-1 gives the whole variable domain DSGVTQTPKHLITATGQRVTLRCSPRSGDLSVYWYQQSLDQGLQFLIQYYNGEERAKGNILERFSAQQFPDLHSELNLSSLELGDSALYFCASSSYDRPNTEAFFGQGTRLTVV.

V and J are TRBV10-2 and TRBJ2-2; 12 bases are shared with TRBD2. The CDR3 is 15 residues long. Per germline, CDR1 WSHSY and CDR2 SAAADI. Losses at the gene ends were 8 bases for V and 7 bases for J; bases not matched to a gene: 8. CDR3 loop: CASRRTSGDSGELFF. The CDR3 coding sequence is TGCGCCAGCCGACGGACTAGCGGGGATAGCGGGGAGCTGTTTTTT.

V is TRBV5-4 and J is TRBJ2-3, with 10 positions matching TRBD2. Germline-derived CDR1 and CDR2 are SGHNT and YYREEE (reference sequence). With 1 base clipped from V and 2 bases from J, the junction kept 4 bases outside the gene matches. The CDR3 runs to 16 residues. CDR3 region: CASSLTSGIDTDTQYF. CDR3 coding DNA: TGTGCCAGCAGCTTGACTAGCGGGATTGACACAGATACGCAGTATTTT.

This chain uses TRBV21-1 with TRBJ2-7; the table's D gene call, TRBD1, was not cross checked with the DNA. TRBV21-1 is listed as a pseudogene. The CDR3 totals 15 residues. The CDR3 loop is CASSLRAQGANEQYF. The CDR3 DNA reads TGTGCCAGCAGCCTAAGGGCGCAGGGGGCGAACGAGCAGTACTTC.

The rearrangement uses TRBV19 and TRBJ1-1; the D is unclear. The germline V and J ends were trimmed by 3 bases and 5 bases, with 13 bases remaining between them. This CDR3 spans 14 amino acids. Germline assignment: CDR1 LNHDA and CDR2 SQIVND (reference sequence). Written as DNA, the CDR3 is TGTGCCAGTAGTATGCGGGGTTTGAGGACTGAAGCTTTCTTT. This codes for CASSMRGLRTEAFF.

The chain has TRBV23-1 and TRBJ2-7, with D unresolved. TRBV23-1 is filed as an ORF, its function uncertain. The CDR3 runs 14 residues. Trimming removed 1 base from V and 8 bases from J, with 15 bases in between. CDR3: CASSQYGGHEQQYF. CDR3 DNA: TGCGCCAGCAGTCAATACGGTGGTCACGAACAGCAGTACTTC.

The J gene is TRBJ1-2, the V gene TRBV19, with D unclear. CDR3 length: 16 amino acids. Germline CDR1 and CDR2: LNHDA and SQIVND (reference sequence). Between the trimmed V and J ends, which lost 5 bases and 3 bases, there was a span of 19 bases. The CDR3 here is CASSSPKATGDYGYTF. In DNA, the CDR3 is TGTGCCAGTAGTTCCCCGAAAGCGACGGGAGACTATGGCTACACCTTC. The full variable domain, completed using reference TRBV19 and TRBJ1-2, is DGGITQSPKYLFRKEGQNVTLSCEQNLNHDAMYWYRQDPGQGLRLIYYSQIVNDFQKGDIAEGYSVSREKKESFPLTVTSAQKNPTAFYLCASSSPKATGDYGYTFGSGTRLTVV.

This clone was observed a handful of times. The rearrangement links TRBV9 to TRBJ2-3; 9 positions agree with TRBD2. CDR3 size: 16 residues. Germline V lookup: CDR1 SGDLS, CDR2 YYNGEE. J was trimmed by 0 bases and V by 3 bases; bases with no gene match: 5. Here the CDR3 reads CASSAGGLASTDTQYF. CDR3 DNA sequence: TGTGCCAGCAGCGCCGGAGGACTAGCGAGCACAGATACGCAGTATTTT. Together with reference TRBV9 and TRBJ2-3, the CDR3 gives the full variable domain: DSGVTQTPKHLITATGQRVTLRCSPRSGDLSVYWYQQSLDQGLQFLIQYYNGEERAKGNILERFSAQQFPDLHSELNLSSLELGDSALYFCASSAGGLASTDTQYFGPGTRLTVL.

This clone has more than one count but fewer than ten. The CDR3 bases are TGTGCCAGAACAGGGTTGCGCACTGAAGCTTTCTTT. The encoded protein is CARTGLRTEAFF. The chain recombines TRBV19 with TRBJ1-1, with a tentative D call TRBD1 (6 bases). There are 12 residues in the CDR3. The V and J ends lost 9 bases and 4 bases respectively, with 12 bases between them. Germline V gene data show CDR1 as LNHDA and CDR2 as SQIVND (reference sequence). The full variable domain, with the rest looked up from reference TRBV19 and TRBJ1-1, is DGGITQSPKYLFRKEGQNVTLSCEQNLNHDAMYWYRQDPGQGLRLIYYSQIVNDFQKGDIAEGYSVSREKKESFPLTVTSAQKNPTAFYLCARTGLRTEAFFGQGTRLTVV.

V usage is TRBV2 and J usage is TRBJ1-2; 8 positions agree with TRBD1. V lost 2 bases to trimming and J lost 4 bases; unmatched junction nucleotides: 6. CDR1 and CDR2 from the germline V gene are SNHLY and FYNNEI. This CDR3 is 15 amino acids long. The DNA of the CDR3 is TGTGCCAGCAGTGAAACAGGGGGAGGGTTCTATGGCTACACCTTC. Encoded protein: CASSETGGGFYGYTF. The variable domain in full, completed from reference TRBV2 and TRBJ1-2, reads EPEVTQTPSHQVTQMGQEVILRCVPISNHLYFYWYRQILGQKVEFLVSFYNNEISEKSEIFDDQFSVERPDGSNFTLKIRSTKLEDSAMYFCASSETGGGFYGYTFGSGTRLTVV.

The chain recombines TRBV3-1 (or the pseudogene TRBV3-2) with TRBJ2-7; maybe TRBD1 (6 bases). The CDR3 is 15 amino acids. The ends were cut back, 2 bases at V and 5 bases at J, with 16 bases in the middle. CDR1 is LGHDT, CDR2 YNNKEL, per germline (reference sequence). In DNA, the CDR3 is TGTGCCAGCAGCCAAACGAACGGTCGACAGGACGAGCAGTACTTC. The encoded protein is CASSQTNGRQDEQYF.

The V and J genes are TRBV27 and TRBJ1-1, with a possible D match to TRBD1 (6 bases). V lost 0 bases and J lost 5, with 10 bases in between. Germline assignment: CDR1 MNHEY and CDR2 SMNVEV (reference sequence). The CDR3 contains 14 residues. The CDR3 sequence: CASSLSRGRTEAFF. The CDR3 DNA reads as TGTGCCAGCAGTTTATCCAGGGGAAGGACTGAAGCTTTCTTT.